This T cell receptor (beta chain) was retrieved from a study of vaccination effects on CD4 cells after COVID-19. In the ViraFEST assay, antigen-specific CD4+ clonotypes were identified by expansion after peptide-pool stimulation. Culturing for 9 to 10 days preceded CD4+ T cell isolation. Subjects were given two BNT162b2 or mRNA-1273 vaccine doses. As for this clone: Its antigen is not identified.

Sequencing used immunoSEQ multiplex PCR; TCRdb keeps in-frame clones, though not all of them. This table has more than 65,000 clones, approximately 80% appearing once. The sequence derives from a human donor who received a COVID-19 vaccine. The sample consisted of CD4+ T cells from PBMCs cultured with HCoV-229E spike peptides, taken after COVID-19 vaccination.

This chain's CDR3 is CASSEDVRKNSGNTIYF. Here the CDR3 DNA reads TGTGCCAGCAGTGAAGATGTCAGGAAAAACTCTGGAAACACCATATATTTT. V gene TRBV6-1 combines with J gene TRBJ1-3, with D hard to call. Trimming shortened V by 1 base and J by 0 bases, and 13 bases separated the two germline ends. This CDR3 is 17 amino acids long. Per germline, CDR1 MNHNS and CDR2 SASEGT.